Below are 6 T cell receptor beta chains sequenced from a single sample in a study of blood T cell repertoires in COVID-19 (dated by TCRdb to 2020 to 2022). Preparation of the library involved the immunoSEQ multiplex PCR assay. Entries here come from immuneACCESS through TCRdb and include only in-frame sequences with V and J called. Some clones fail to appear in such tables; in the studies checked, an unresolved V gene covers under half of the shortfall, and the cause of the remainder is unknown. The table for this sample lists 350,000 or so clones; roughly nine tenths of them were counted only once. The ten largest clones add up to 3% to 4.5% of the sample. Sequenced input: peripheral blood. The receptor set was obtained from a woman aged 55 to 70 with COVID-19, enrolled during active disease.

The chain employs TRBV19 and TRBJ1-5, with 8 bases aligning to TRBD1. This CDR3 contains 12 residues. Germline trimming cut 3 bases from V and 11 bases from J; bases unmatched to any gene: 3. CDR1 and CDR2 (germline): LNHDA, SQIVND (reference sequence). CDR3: CASSMGGQAQHF. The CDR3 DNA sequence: TGTGCCAGTAGTATGGGGGGACAGGCCCAGCATTTT.

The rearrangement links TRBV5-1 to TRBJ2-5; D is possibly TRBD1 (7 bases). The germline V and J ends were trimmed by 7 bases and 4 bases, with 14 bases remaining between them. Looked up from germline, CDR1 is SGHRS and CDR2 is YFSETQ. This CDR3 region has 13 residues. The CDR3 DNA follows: TGCGCCAGCGGACCCCAGGGGGGAGAGACCCAGTACTTC. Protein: CASGPQGGETQYF.

This chain's CDR3 is CASRPGTGGLRADSPLHF. As DNA, the CDR3 is TGTGCCAGCCGCCCCGGGACAGGGGGCCTCCGTGCGGATTCACCCCTCCACTTT. The rearrangement joins TRBV19 to TRBJ1-6; the match to TRBD1 covers 12 bases. Germline V gene data show CDR1 as LNHDA and CDR2 as SQIVND (reference sequence). The CDR3 totals 18 residues. V gave up 9 bases and J gave up 8 bases; unmatched junction bases: 17.

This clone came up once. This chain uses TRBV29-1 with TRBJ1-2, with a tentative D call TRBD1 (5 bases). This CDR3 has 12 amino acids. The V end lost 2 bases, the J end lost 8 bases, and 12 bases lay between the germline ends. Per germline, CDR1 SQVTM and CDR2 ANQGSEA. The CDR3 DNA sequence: TGCAGCGTTGAAAACGGGAGGGACGGCTACACCTTC. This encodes CSVENGRDGYTF.

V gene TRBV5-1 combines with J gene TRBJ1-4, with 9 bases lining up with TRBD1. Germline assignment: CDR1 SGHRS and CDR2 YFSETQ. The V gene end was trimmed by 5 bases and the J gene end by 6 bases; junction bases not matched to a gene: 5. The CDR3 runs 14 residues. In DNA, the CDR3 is TGCGCCAGCAGTCAGGACAGGGGATATGAAAAACTGTTTTTT. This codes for CASSQDRGYEKLFF. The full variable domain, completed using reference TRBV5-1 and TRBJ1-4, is KAGVTQTPRYLIKTRGQQVTLSCSPISGHRSVSWYQQTPGQGLQFLFEYFSETQRNKGNFPGRFSGRQFSNSRSEMNVSTLELGDSALYLCASSQDRGYEKLFFGSGTQLSVL.

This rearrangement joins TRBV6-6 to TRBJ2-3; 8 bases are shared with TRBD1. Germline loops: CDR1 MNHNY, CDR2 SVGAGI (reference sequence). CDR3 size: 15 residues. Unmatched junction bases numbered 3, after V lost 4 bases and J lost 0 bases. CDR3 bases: TGTGCCAGCAGTTCACGGACAGGGAGCACAGATACGCAGTATTTT. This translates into CASSSRTGSTDTQYF.